The rows below give T cell receptor beta chains drawn from one sample of a study of blood T cells in healthy people across ages. Each CDR3 protein gets one entry after TCRdb re-called the 5' RACE reads with MiXCR. The data contain 540,000 or so distinct CDR3 sequences, around 48% of them seen just once; the ten biggest clones take up 20% to 25%. The sample was blood. These receptor sequences come from a man at least 80 years old in good health. Both conserved end residues are part of each CDR3. Each record gives: D gene, clone size, V gene, J gene, CDR3 DNA, CDR3 protein. D genes are given only for firm matches. Not every row has a clone size; where given, it reads once, few, many or a size class.

D gene: -
clone size: -
V gene: TRBV5-1
J gene: TRBJ2-7
CDR3 DNA: TGCGCCAGCAGGACGGACGGTCCCTACGAGCAGTACTTC
CDR3 protein: CASRTDGPYEQYF

D gene: TRBD2
clone size: -
V gene: TRBV29-1
J gene: TRBJ2-5
CDR3 DNA: TGCAGCGCAACGGGGGGCTTAGAAGCGGGGGGCGTTAGACAAGAGACCCAGTACTTC
CDR3 protein: CSATGGLEAGGVRQETQYF

D gene: TRBD2
clone size: few
V gene: TRBV6-2/TRBV6-3
J gene: TRBJ2-1
CDR3 DNA: TGTGCCAGCAGTTACTCCTTCCCGGGGACTAGCGGGGGGAATGAGCAGTTCTTC
CDR3 protein: CASSYSFPGTSGGNEQFF

D gene: -
clone size: -
V gene: TRBV6-5
J gene: TRBJ2-2
CDR3 DNA: TGTGCCAGCCTCAGGGAGAAAACGAACACCGGGGAGCTGTTTTTT
CDR3 protein: CASLREKTNTGELFF

D gene: TRBD2
clone size: many
V gene: TRBV9
J gene: TRBJ2-1
CDR3 DNA: TGTGCCAGCAGTCCCGGGACTAGCGGTAACAATGAGCAGTTCTTC
CDR3 protein: CASSPGTSGNNEQFF

D gene: TRBD1
clone size: -
V gene: TRBV4-3
J gene: TRBJ2-1
CDR3 DNA: TGCGCCAGCAGCCGGGGACAGAACAATGAGCAGTTCTTC
CDR3 protein: CASSRGQNNEQFF

D gene: -
clone size: once
V gene: TRBV5-6
J gene: TRBJ2-7
CDR3 DNA: TGTGCCAGCAGCGCTGGAGCTGTCTACGAGCAGTACTTC
CDR3 protein: CASSAGAVYEQYF

D gene: -
clone size: -
V gene: TRBV4-3
J gene: TRBJ1-6
CDR3 DNA: TGCGCCAGCAGCCCCTCCCCAAGCATTAATTCACCCCTCCACTTT
CDR3 protein: CASSPSPSINSPLHF

D gene: -
clone size: -
V gene: TRBV9
J gene: TRBJ1-1
CDR3 DNA: TGTGCCAGCAGCGGCGGGACCGCGGGAACTGAAGCTTTCTTT
CDR3 protein: CASSGGTAGTEAFF

D gene: TRBD2
clone size: -
V gene: TRBV20-1
J gene: TRBJ2-7
CDR3 DNA: TGCAGTGCTAGCTCGGGGGGGAGGGCCTACGAGCAGTACTTC
CDR3 protein: CSASSGGRAYEQYF

D gene: -
clone size: few
V gene: TRBV20-1
J gene: TRBJ1-6
CDR3 DNA: TGCAGTGCTAGACGGGATAATTCACCCCTCCACTTT
CDR3 protein: CSARRDNSPLHF

D gene: TRBD2
clone size: -
V gene: TRBV7-2
J gene: TRBJ2-7
CDR3 DNA: TGTGCCAGCAGCGGCGGGACTAGCGGGATCTACGAGCAGTACTTC
CDR3 protein: CASSGGTSGIYEQYF

D gene: -
clone size: -
V gene: TRBV4-3
J gene: TRBJ2-7
CDR3 DNA: TGCGCCAGCAGCCCACTACTAGAAACCTACAATGAGCAGTACTTC
CDR3 protein: CASSPLLETYNEQYF

D gene: -
clone size: -
V gene: TRBV29-1
J gene: TRBJ2-1
CDR3 DNA: TGCAGCGTTGACGGATGGAATGAGCAGTTCTTC
CDR3 protein: CSVDGWNEQFF

D gene: TRBD1
clone size: -
V gene: TRBV30
J gene: TRBJ2-5
CDR3 DNA: TGTGCCGGGGACAGGAACCAAGAGACCCAGTACTTC
CDR3 protein: CAGDRNQETQYF

D gene: -
clone size: -
V gene: TRBV18
J gene: TRBJ1-2
CDR3 DNA: TGTGCCAGCTCACCACCAGCGGGGGATGGCTACACCTTC
CDR3 protein: CASSPPAGDGYTF

D gene: -
clone size: -
V gene: TRBV15
J gene: TRBJ1-1
CDR3 DNA: TGTGCCACCAGCAGAGAAGAGAACACTGAAGCTTTCTTT
CDR3 protein: CATSREENTEAFF

D gene: -
clone size: -
V gene: TRBV4-2
J gene: TRBJ2-6
CDR3 DNA: TGTGCCAGCAGCCAAGAGCCGGGCGGGGCCAGCGTCCTGACTTTC
CDR3 protein: CASSQEPGGASVLTF

D gene: -
clone size: few
V gene: TRBV7-2
J gene: TRBJ2-1
CDR3 DNA: TGTGCCAGCAGCCAGAACTCCTACAATGAGCAGTTCTTC
CDR3 protein: CASSQNSYNEQFF

D gene: TRBD2
clone size: few
V gene: TRBV5-1
J gene: TRBJ2-3
CDR3 DNA: TGCGCCAGCAGCTTGGAGCTAGCGGGAGGGCCAGATACGCAGTATTTT
CDR3 protein: CASSLELAGGPDTQYF

D gene: -
clone size: many
V gene: TRBV6-6
J gene: TRBJ2-5
CDR3 DNA: TGTGCCAGCAGGAACGGGTTCCAAGAGACCCAGTACTTC
CDR3 protein: CASRNGFQETQYF

D gene: TRBD2
clone size: -
V gene: TRBV12-3/TRBV12-4
J gene: TRBJ2-3
CDR3 DNA: TGTGCCAGCAGTTCACAGCGGGGGAGAGCAGATACGCAGTATTTT
CDR3 protein: CASSSQRGRADTQYF

D gene: TRBD2
clone size: -
V gene: TRBV4-1
J gene: TRBJ2-7
CDR3 DNA: TGCGCCAGCAGCCAGGTGAGCGGGAGAGACCCCAACGAGCAGTACTTC
CDR3 protein: CASSQVSGRDPNEQYF